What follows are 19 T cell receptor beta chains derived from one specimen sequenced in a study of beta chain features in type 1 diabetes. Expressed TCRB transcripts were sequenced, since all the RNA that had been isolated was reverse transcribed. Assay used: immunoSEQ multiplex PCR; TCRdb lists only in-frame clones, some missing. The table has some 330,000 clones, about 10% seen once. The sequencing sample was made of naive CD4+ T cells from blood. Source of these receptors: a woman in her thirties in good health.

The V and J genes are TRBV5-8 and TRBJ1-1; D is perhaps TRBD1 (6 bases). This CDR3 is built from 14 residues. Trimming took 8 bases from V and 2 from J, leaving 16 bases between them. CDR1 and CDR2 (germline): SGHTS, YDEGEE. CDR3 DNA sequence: TGTGCCAGTCCGACGGCAGGGACAAACACTGAAGCTTTCTTT. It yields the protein CASPTAGTNTEAFF. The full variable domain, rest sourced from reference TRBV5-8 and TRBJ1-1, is EAGVTQSPTHLIKTRGQQATLRCSPISGHTSVYWYQQALGLGLQFLLWYDEGEERNRGNFPPRFSGRQFPNYSSELNVNALELEDSALYLCASPTAGTNTEAFFGQGTRLTVV.

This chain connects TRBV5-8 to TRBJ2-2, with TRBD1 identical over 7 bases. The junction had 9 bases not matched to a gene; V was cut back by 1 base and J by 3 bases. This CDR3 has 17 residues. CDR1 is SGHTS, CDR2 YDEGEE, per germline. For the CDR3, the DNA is TGTGCCAGCAGCTTGCTAATTAGGACAGGAGACACCGGGGAGCTGTTTTTT. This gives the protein CASSLLIRTGDTGELFF.

The CDR3 DNA reads TGCGCCAGCAGCTTAGCCGGGGGAGGGCACGCCAATGAGCAGTTCTTC. Protein product: CASSLAGGGHANEQFF. The chain combines TRBV5-1 with TRBJ2-1, with 7 bases that match TRBD2. The CDR3 totals 16 residues. The J segment lost 6 bases and the V segment lost 2 bases, leaving 11 bases of the junction unmatched. Germline lookup yields CDR1 SGHRS and CDR2 YFSETQ.

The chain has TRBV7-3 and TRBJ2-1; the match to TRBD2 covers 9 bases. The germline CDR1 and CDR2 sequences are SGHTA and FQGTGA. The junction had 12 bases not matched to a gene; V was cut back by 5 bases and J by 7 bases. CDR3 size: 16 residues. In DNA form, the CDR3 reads TGTGCCAGCAGCCAAAACCCACCGGGACTAGCTAATGAGCAGTTCTTC. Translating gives CASSQNPPGLANEQFF. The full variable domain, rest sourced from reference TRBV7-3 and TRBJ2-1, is GAGVSQTPSNKVTEKGKYVELRCDPISGHTALYWYRQSLGQGPEFLIYFQGTGAADDSGLPNDRFFAVRPEGSVSTLKIQRTERGDSAVYLCASSQNPPGLANEQFFGPGTRLTVL.

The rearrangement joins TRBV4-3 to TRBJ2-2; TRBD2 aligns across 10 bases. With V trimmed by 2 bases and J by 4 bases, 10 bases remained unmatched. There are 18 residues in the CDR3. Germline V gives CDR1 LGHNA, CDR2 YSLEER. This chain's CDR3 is CASSQFAAGGGGTGELFF. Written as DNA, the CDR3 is TGCGCCAGCAGCCAATTCGCAGCGGGAGGGGGGGGCACCGGGGAGCTGTTTTTT.

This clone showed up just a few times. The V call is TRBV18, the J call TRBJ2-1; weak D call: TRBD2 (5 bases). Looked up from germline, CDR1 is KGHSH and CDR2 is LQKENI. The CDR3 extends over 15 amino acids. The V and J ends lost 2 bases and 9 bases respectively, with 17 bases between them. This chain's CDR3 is CASSPLSGASGEQFF. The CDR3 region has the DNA TGTGCCAGCTCACCATTGAGCGGCGCCAGCGGTGAGCAGTTCTTC.

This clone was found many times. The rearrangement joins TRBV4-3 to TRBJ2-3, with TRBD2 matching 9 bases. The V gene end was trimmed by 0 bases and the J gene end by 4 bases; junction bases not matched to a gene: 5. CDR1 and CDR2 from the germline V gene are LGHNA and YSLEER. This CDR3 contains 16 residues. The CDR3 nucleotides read TGCGCCAGCAGCCAAGATAAGCTAGCGGGATCAGATACGCAGTATTTT. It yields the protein CASSQDKLAGSDTQYF.

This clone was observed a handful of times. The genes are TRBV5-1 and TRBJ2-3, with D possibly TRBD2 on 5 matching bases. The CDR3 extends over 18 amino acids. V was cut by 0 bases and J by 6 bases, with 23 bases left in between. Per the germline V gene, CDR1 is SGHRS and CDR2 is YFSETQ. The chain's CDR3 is CASSLGPQRPGFVDTQYF. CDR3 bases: TGCGCCAGCAGCTTGGGCCCACAGCGACCGGGATTTGTTGATACGCAGTATTTT. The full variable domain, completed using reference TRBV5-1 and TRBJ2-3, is KAGVTQTPRYLIKTRGQQVTLSCSPISGHRSVSWYQQTPGQGLQFLFEYFSETQRNKGNFPGRFSGRQFSNSRSEMNVSTLELGDSALYLCASSLGPQRPGFVDTQYFGPGTRLTVL.

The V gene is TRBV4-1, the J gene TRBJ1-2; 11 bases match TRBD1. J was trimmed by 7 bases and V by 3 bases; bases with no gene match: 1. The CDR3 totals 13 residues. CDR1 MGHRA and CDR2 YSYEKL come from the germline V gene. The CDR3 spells CASSQGQGVGYTF. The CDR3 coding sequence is TGCGCCAGCAGCCAGGGACAGGGGGTTGGCTACACCTTC.

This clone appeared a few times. The CDR3 nucleotides read TGTGCCAGCAGCTTAGACGGAGGAATCTATGGCTACACCTTC. Its protein is CASSLDGGIYGYTF. The J gene is TRBJ1-2, the V gene TRBV7-2; the D is unclear. This CDR3 is 14 amino acids long. Germline assignment: CDR1 SGHTA and CDR2 FQGNSA. The V and J ends lost 1 base and 4 bases respectively, with 10 bases between them.

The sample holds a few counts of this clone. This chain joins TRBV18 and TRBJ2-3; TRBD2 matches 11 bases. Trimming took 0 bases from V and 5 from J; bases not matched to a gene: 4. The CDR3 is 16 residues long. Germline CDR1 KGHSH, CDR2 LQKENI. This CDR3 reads CASSPPSGTSGDTQYF. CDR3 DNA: TGTGCCAGCTCACCACCCTCCGGGACTAGCGGAGATACGCAGTATTTT.

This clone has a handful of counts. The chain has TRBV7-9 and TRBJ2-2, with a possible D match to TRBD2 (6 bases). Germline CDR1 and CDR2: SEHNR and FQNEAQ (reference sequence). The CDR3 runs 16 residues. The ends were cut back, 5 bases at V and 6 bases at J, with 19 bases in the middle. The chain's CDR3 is CASSPRGGHKPGELFF. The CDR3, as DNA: TGTGCCAGCAGCCCGCGGGGCGGACACAAACCCGGGGAGCTGTTTTTT.

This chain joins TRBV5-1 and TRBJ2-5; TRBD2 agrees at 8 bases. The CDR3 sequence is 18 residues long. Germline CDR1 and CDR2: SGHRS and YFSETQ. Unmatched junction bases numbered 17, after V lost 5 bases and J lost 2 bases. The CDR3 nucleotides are TGCGCCAGCAGTTTTTTACTAAGCGGGAGCACGCCACAAGAGACCCAGTACTTC. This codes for CASSFLLSGSTPQETQYF.

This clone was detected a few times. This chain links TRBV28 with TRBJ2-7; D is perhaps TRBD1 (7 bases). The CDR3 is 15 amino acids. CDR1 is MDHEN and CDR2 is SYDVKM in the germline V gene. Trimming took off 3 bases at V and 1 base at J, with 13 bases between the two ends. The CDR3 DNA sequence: TGTGCCAGCAGTTTCGCAGGGGGGAATTCCTACGAGCAGTACTTC. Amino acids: CASSFAGGNSYEQYF.

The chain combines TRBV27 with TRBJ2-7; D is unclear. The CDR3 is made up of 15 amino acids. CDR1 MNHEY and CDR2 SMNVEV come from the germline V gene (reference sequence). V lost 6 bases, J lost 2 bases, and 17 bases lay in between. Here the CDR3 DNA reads TGTGCCAGCAGCTTAGAAGCCTATGGTGCCTACGAGCAGTACTTC. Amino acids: CASSLEAYGAYEQYF.

The chain's CDR3 is CASSVVGASPTEQFF. The CDR3 DNA sequence: TGTGCCAGCAGCGTAGTGGGCGCGTCCCCCACCGAGCAGTTCTTC. This chain links TRBV9 with TRBJ2-1; D is undetermined. The CDR3 contains 15 residues. The V end was cut by 0 bases, the J end by 10 bases, with 17 bases between. Germline V lookup: CDR1 SGDLS, CDR2 YYNGEE.

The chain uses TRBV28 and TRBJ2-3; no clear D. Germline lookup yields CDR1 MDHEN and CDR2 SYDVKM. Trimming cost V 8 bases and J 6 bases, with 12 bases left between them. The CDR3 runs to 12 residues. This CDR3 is CASLGNSDTQYF. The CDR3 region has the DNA TGTGCCAGCCTCGGTAACTCCGATACGCAGTATTTT.

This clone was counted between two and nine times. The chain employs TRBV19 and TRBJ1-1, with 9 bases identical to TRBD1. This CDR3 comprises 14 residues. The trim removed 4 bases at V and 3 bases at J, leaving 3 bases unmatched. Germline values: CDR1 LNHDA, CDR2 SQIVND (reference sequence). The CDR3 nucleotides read TGTGCCAGTAGTACACAGGGGGCGGACACTGAAGCTTTCTTT. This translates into CASSTQGADTEAFF.

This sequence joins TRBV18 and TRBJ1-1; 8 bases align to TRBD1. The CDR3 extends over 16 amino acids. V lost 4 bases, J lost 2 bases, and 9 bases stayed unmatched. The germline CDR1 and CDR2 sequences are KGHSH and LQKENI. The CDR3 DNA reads TGTGCCAGCTCACAATCTTGGACAGGGCCCAACACTGAAGCTTTCTTT. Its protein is CASSQSWTGPNTEAFF.